The 22 T cell receptor beta chains reported below all come from one sample, sequenced in a study of radiation and T cells in renal cell carcinoma. Noted time point: blood 4 weeks post-SBRT, at nephrectomy. Indicated treatment: 15 Gy SBRT to primary tumor, nephrectomy 4 weeks later. The protocol was immunoSEQ multiplex PCR, while the TCRdb copy is restricted to in-frame clones and leaves out a portion. The repertoire holds approximately 150,000 clones, 65% to 90% seen once, with 15% to 20% in the top ten. The sample here was blood, taken from a patient whose treatment included radiotherapy and nephrectomy. The receptors come from a woman between 45 and 65 years old with renal cell carcinoma.

The chain carries TRBV18 and TRBJ2-7, with a tentative D call TRBD2 (6 bases). V was cut by 0 bases and J by 5 bases, with 14 bases left in between. The germline CDR1 and CDR2 sequences are KGHSH and LQKENI. The CDR3 totals 15 residues. Here the CDR3 reads CASSPPGGWGDEQYF. CDR3 coding DNA: TGTGCCAGCTCACCACCCGGGGGTTGGGGGGACGAGCAGTACTTC.

This chain uses TRBV10-2 with TRBJ2-7; 14 bases are shared with TRBD2. This CDR3 contains 14 residues. Trimming removed 5 bases from V and 11 bases from J; junction bases left unmatched: 8. CDR1 is WSHSY, CDR2 SAAADI, per germline. The chain's CDR3 is CASSTSGTSGSKYF. CDR3 coding DNA: TGCGCCAGCAGTACCTCCGGGACTAGCGGGAGTAAGTACTTC.

The rearrangement uses TRBV7-2 and TRBJ1-3; tentatively, D is TRBD1 (6 bases). The germline CDR1 and CDR2 sequences are SGHTA and FQGNSA. The V end lost 1 base, the J end lost 7 bases, and 14 bases lay between the germline ends. The CDR3 loop spans 15 amino acids. The CDR3 DNA sequence: TGTGCCAGCAGCTTAGATACAGGGTCGGGGAACACCATATATTTT. Residues: CASSLDTGSGNTIYF.

This rearrangement joins TRBV9 to TRBJ2-3, with unresolved D. From germline, CDR1 is SGDLS and CDR2 YYNGEE. The CDR3 sequence is 14 residues long. The V gene lost 6 bases and the J gene lost 0 bases, with 11 bases spanning the gap. CDR3 in DNA: TGTGCCAGCAACCTGGGTGCGAGCACAGATACGCAGTATTTT. Translation: CASNLGASTDTQYF.

This clone occurred a few times. V and J are TRBV28 and TRBJ1-3; D is perhaps TRBD1 (5 bases). Between the trimmed V and J ends, which lost 6 bases and 2 bases, there was a span of 14 bases. The CDR3 totals 15 residues. CDR1 and CDR2 (germline): MDHEN, SYDVKM. The CDR3 region is CASSPPQGAGNTIYF. The CDR3 DNA follows: TGTGCCAGCAGCCCTCCTCAGGGAGCTGGAAACACCATATATTTT.

J is TRBJ2-5 and V is TRBV18, with D maybe TRBD2 (5 bases). In germline, CDR1 is KGHSH, CDR2 LQKENI. This CDR3 is built from 13 residues. Trimming shortened V by 3 bases and J by 5 bases, and 10 bases separated the two germline ends. The CDR3 DNA follows: TGTGCCAGCTCACCGAGGGAGAGGGAGACCCAGTACTTC. It yields the protein CASSPRERETQYF.

The J gene is TRBJ2-5, the V gene TRBV6-1; D not certain. Per the germline V gene, CDR1 is MNHNS and CDR2 is SASEGT. V lost 4 bases and J lost 2, with 5 bases in between. The CDR3 runs to 12 residues. The CDR3 DNA reads TGTGCCAGCAGTGGGCAGCAAGAGACCCAGTACTTC. It yields the protein CASSGQQETQYF.

The J gene is TRBJ2-2, the V gene TRBV10-1; 8 bases map to TRBD2. V gave up 0 bases and J gave up 4 bases; unmatched junction bases: 4. The V gene's germline CDR1 is WNHNN and CDR2 SYGVQD (reference sequence). This CDR3 is 16 amino acids long. The CDR3 sequence: CASSESPAGVTGELFF. The DNA for the CDR3 is TGCGCCAGCAGTGAGTCGCCAGCGGGAGTCACCGGGGAGCTGTTTTTT.

This sequence joins TRBV4-2 and TRBJ1-1; no firm D call. V was shortened by 4 bases and J by 1 base, with 16 bases between the two germline ends. CDR3 length: 16 amino acids. CDR1 LGHNA and CDR2 YNFKEQ come from the germline V gene. This chain's CDR3 is CASSLQRGSKNTEAFF. CDR3 DNA sequence: TGTGCCAGCAGCCTCCAAAGAGGGTCGAAGAACACTGAAGCTTTCTTT.

The V gene is TRBV28, the J gene TRBJ2-1; D remains ambiguous. The germline V gene has CDR1 MDHEN and CDR2 SYDVKM. The CDR3 is 12 residues long. Deletions cut 6 bases from V and 7 bases from J, with 10 bases between. The CDR3 DNA is TGTGCCAGCAGCCGATCATGGAATGAGCAGTTCTTC. This sequence encodes CASSRSWNEQFF.

The chain links TRBV11-1 to TRBJ2-1; the match to TRBD2 covers 10 bases. V lost 5 bases and J lost 3; bases outside the gene matches: 7. CDR1 is SGHAT, CDR2 FQDESV, per germline (reference sequence). CDR3 length: 16 residues. The CDR3 protein is CASSLLRLAGYNEQFF. As DNA, the CDR3 is TGTGCCAGCAGCCTACTTCGACTAGCGGGCTACAATGAGCAGTTCTTC.

This clone was seen only a few times. This chain uses TRBV5-1 with TRBJ2-2; maybe TRBD1 (5 bases). This CDR3 contains 11 residues. Germline values: CDR1 SGHRS, CDR2 YFSETQ. V was cut by 8 bases and J by 7 bases, with 9 bases left in between. CDR3 DNA: TGCGCCAGTTATCAGGGCGGGGAGCTGTTTTTT. Residues: CASYQGGELFF.

This clone was seen a handful of times. The rearrangement joins TRBV4-1 to TRBJ1-5; D is undetermined. The CDR3 runs to 15 residues. The V gene's germline CDR1 is MGHRA and CDR2 YSYEKL. V was pared by 0 bases and J by 0 bases, with 6 bases between. Here the CDR3 reads CASSQDRISNQPQHF. In DNA, the CDR3 is TGCGCCAGCAGCCAAGATCGAATTAGCAATCAGCCCCAGCATTTT.

This clone has a single count. The gene calls are TRBV30 and TRBJ2-7; 7 bases match TRBD1. J was trimmed by 4 bases and V by 4 bases; bases with no gene match: 10. The CDR3 is 14 amino acids. Germline CDR1 and CDR2: GTSNPN and SVGIG (reference sequence). The CDR3 nucleotides read TGTGCCTGGAATGTCTTGCAGGGGGAGTACGAGCAGTACTTC. Its translation: CAWNVLQGEYEQYF.

The DNA for the CDR3 is TGTGCCAGCAGCTTAGTTCTCAGCGAGCAGTACTTC. Translated: CASSLVLSEQYF. J is TRBJ2-7 and V is TRBV7-8, with D unresolved. The ends were cut back, 1 base at V and 6 bases at J, with 7 bases in the middle. Germline CDR1 SGHVS, CDR2 FQNEAQ. This CDR3 is built from 12 residues. The full variable domain, in which reference TRBV7-8 and TRBJ2-7 provide the parts outside the CDR3, is GAGVSQSPRYKVAKRGQDVALRCDPISGHVSLFWYQQALGQGPEFLTYFQNEAQLDKSGLPSDRFFAERPEGSVSTLKIQRTQQEDSAVYLCASSLVLSEQYFGPGTRLTVT.

The chain links TRBV6-1 to TRBJ1-3; tentative D call: TRBD1 (5 bases). The CDR3 runs 15 residues. Per germline, CDR1 MNHNS and CDR2 SASEGT. V lost 6 bases and J 9 bases, leaving 21 bases between the germline ends. CDR3 residues: CASSADKTSGGTIYF. The DNA of the CDR3 is TGTGCCAGCAGCGCAGACAAGACATCTGGGGGCACCATATATTTT.

To note about this clone: Other DNA variants within this sample encode the same CDR3. V and J are TRBV7-2 and TRBJ1-2; D remains ambiguous. The V gene lost 1 base and the J gene lost 0 bases, with 9 bases spanning the gap. CDR3 size: 15 residues. Per germline, CDR1 SGHTA and CDR2 FQGNSA. The CDR3 DNA sequence: TGTGCCAGCAGCTTAGAGCAGGAGTCTAACTATGGCTACACCTTC. It encodes CASSLEQESNYGYTF.

The table lists this clone with a count of one. The chain couples TRBV6-1 to TRBJ2-7; TRBD2 aligns across 15 bases. The V and J ends lost 5 bases and 5 bases, in that order; junction bases with no gene match: 4. From germline, CDR1 is MNHNS and CDR2 SASEGT. The CDR3 sequence is 15 residues long. CDR3 bases: TGTGCCAGCAGTCGGACTAGCGGGGGGGCCAACGAGCAGTACTTC. Its translation is CASSRTSGGANEQYF.

The rearrangement joins TRBV19 to TRBJ1-1; D uncertain. CDR1 is LNHDA and CDR2 is SQIVND in the germline V gene (reference sequence). CDR3 length: 14 amino acids. Trimming took off 3 bases at V and 0 bases at J, with 8 bases between the two ends. The CDR3: CASSIRGMNTEAFF. CDR3 DNA: TGTGCCAGTAGTATTCGGGGAATGAACACTGAAGCTTTCTTT.

The chain joins TRBV9 to TRBJ2-7, with D perhaps matching TRBD2 (5 bases). The CDR3 covers 13 residues. Germline loops: CDR1 SGDLS, CDR2 YYNGEE. The V and J ends lost 5 bases and 3 bases respectively, with 12 bases between them. DNA of the CDR3: TGTGCCAGCAGGGGAAGGAGGAGCTACGAGCAGTACTTC. Amino acid sequence: CASRGRRSYEQYF.

The genes are TRBV14 and TRBJ1-1; D is uncertain. Germline CDR1 SGHDN, CDR2 FVKESK. CDR3 length: 13 residues. Trimming left V 1 base short and J 10 bases short, with 13 bases between. The CDR3 bases are TGTGCCAGCAGCCAAGGGTCGGCTGATGGAGCTTTCTTT. Protein sequence: CASSQGSADGAFF.

The chain employs TRBV7-2 and TRBJ2-2, with D unclear. Looked up from germline, CDR1 is SGHTA and CDR2 is FQGNSA. The V gene lost 3 bases and the J gene lost 4 bases, with 9 bases spanning the gap. The CDR3 loop spans 14 amino acids. CDR3: CASSLYLITGELFF. CDR3 nucleotides: TGTGCCAGCAGCTTGTATCTCATCACCGGGGAGCTGTTTTTT.